This TCR beta chain was observed in a study of control samples from healthy donors and cancer patients. Measured with immunoSEQ multiplex PCR; TCRdb has only the in-frame clones, and not every one. This sample has 150,000 to 200,000 clones; 85% to 95% occur once, and the top ten carry approximately 1.4%. Germline-derived CDR1 and CDR2 are SGHDT and YYEEEE. The CDR3 is made up of 15 amino acids. V dropped 3 bases and J dropped 3 bases, with 13 bases sitting between them. The source material was blood. The sequence was collected from a woman younger than 30 in good health. The chain couples TRBV5-6 to TRBJ1-5; weak D call: TRBD1 (6 bases). The DNA of the CDR3 is TGTGCCAGCAGCTCGGGGGCAATCCCCAATCAGCCCCAGCATTTT. This gives the protein CASSSGAIPNQPQHF.